These 8 T cell receptor beta chains share one sample of origin, sequenced in a study of blood T cells in healthy people across ages. Using a J-beta primer mix together with a sample-barcoded 5' primer, a second PCR was run for about 6 to 12 cycles. TCRdb passed the 5' RACE reads through MiXCR, listing each CDR3 protein once. The sample records some 1.5 million distinct CDR3 sequences, roughly 43% being singletons. The sample comprised blood. The receptor source for this set is a woman between 18 and 29 years old in good health.

This clonotype was picked up one time. An end of the junction does not agree with germline; a read error may underlie this. The chain carries TRBV4-2 and TRBJ2-1; D unresolved. The CDR3 length is 13 residues. Germline CDR1 reads LGHNA; CDR2 reads YNFKEQ. CDR3 sequence reads: CASSQDRYKEQFF. The CDR3 nucleotides read TGTGCCAGCAGCCAAGATAGATACAAGGAGCAGTTCTTC.

The chain is built from TRBV27 and TRBJ1-2, with no clear D. V lost 0 bases, J lost 8 bases, and 10 bases lay in between. Germline CDR1 and CDR2: MNHEY and SMNVEV (reference sequence). This CDR3 is built from 13 residues. The CDR3 protein is CASSLSGVRGYTF. The CDR3, as DNA: TGTGCCAGCAGTTTATCTGGGGTGAGGGGCTACACCTTC.

This clonotype was seen at least ten times. The V gene is TRBV28, the J gene TRBJ2-1; D remains unclear. CDR1 MDHEN and CDR2 SYDVKM come from the germline V gene. The CDR3 is 12 residues long. Trimming removed 8 bases at V and 7 bases at J, with 12 bases between. CDR3 residues: CASSLPLNEQFF. CDR3 DNA sequence: TGTGCCAGCTCGCTCCCCCTGAATGAGCAGTTCTTC.

This clonotype occurred a few times. As DNA, the CDR3 is TGCAGTGCTAGTTGGTCCGGACCAGAAGCTTTCTTT. Amino acids: CSASWSGPEAFF. This chain uses TRBV20-1 with TRBJ1-1; no clear D gene. Germline V lookup: CDR1 DFQATT, CDR2 SNEGSKA (reference sequence). CDR3 length equals 12 residues. The V end lost 3 bases, the J end lost 8 bases, and 13 bases lay between the germline ends.

In this sample, this clonotype turned up many times. The chain links TRBV13 to TRBJ2-7; possibly TRBD2 for D (5 bases). There are 13 residues in the CDR3. Germline assignment: CDR1 PRHDT and CDR2 FYEKMQ (reference sequence). The V and J ends lost 4 bases and 2 bases respectively, with 9 bases between them. CDR3 in DNA: TGTGCCAGCAGCTCCCTCGGGACCTACGAGCAGTACTTC. This translates into CASSSLGTYEQYF.

Regarding this clonotype: A much larger clone differs from this one at a single base, so this may be a read error. This rearrangement joins TRBV19 to TRBJ2-7; TRBD2 aligns across 11 bases. The CDR3 loop spans 13 amino acids. With V trimmed by 5 bases and J by 7 bases, 4 bases remained unmatched. Germline CDR1 reads LNHDA; CDR2 reads SQIVND (reference sequence). Here the CDR3 reads CASSGGLADEQYF. CDR3 nucleotides: TGTGCCAGTAGTGGGGGACTAGCGGATGAGCAGTACTTC.

The chain links TRBV27 to TRBJ2-7, with D hard to call. This CDR3 region has 13 residues. In germline, CDR1 is MNHEY, CDR2 SMNVEV (reference sequence). The V end lost 3 bases, the J end lost 3 bases, and 9 bases lay between the germline ends. In nucleotides, the CDR3 is TGTGCCAGCAGTTTTTCGCTCCGCTACGAGCAGTACTTC. Its translation is CASSFSLRYEQYF.

This clonotype has ten or more counts. The chain employs TRBV6-6 and TRBJ2-7; 7 nucleotides align to TRBD2. CDR1 and CDR2 from the germline V gene are MNHNY and SVGAGI (reference sequence). CDR3 length: 15 amino acids. V lost 2 bases and J lost 3; bases outside the gene matches: 7. The CDR3 DNA reads TGTGCCAGCAGTTACGGGTTAGCGGGTGGCTACGAGCAGTACTTC. Its protein is CASSYGLAGGYEQYF.